One sample yielded the 18 T cell receptor beta chains listed below, sequenced in a study of T cell responses to AZD1222 COVID-19 vaccine. Only in-frame clones appear in the TCRdb table, and some are missing; sequencing was by immunoSEQ multiplex PCR. The repertoire holds about 180,000 clones, with about nine tenths as singletons. The sequencing here drew on peripheral blood, taken 28 days after the second AZD1222 dose. The receptors shown here come from an adult who received the AZD1222 COVID-19 vaccine.

This clone is a singleton in its sample. This chain uses TRBV10-3 with TRBJ1-1; 11 bases map to TRBD1. The CDR3 loop spans 15 amino acids. Looked up from germline, CDR1 is ENHRY and CDR2 is SYGVKD. Trimming took 6 bases from V and 0 from J; bases not matched to a gene: 3. Here the CDR3 DNA reads TGTGCCATCAGGGACAGGGGGCTATTGAACACTGAAGCTTTCTTT. Encoded protein: CAIRDRGLLNTEAFF.

The chain carries TRBV6-4 and TRBJ1-2; no reliable D call. The germline V gene has CDR1 MRHNA and CDR2 SNTAGT. CDR3 length equals 12 residues. V was clipped by 8 bases and J by 12 bases, with 19 bases between them. Written as DNA, the CDR3 is TGTGCCAGCGACTGGACGGCGATCTGGGACACCTTC. Its translation: CASDWTAIWDTF.

The V gene is TRBV18, the J gene TRBJ1-4, with D possibly being TRBD1 (6 bases). Trimming pared 5 bases from V and 4 bases from J, leaving 14 bases between. Germline-derived CDR1 and CDR2 are KGHSH and LQKENI. This CDR3 comprises 15 residues. The CDR3 protein is CASSSYDRSNEKLFF. CDR3 sequence (DNA): TGTGCCAGCTCATCTTACGACAGGAGTAATGAAAAACTGTTTTTT.

V and J are TRBV29-1 and TRBJ1-3, with unresolved D. Looked up from germline, CDR1 is SQVTM and CDR2 is ANQGSEA. V gave up 6 bases and J gave up 0 bases, with 9 bases separating them. This CDR3 comprises 13 residues. As DNA, the CDR3 is TGCAGCGTGCGGATCATCTCTGGAAACACCATATATTTT. It codes for CSVRIISGNTIYF.

The chain joins TRBV5-1 to TRBJ2-2; D is ambiguous. Germline V gene lookup returns CDR1 SGHRS and CDR2 YFSETQ. V was clipped by 0 bases and J by 5 bases, with 8 bases between them. The CDR3 has 14 amino acids. The CDR3 sequence is CASSLGLPTGELFF. The CDR3 coding sequence is TGCGCCAGCAGCTTGGGGCTTCCGACCGGGGAGCTGTTTTTT.

J is TRBJ1-6 and V is TRBV4-1; 10 bases fit TRBD1. The length of the CDR3 is 16 residues. The junction had 8 bases not matched to a gene; V was cut back by 1 base and J by 11 bases. In germline, CDR1 is MGHRA, CDR2 YSYEKL. Here the CDR3 reads CASSQGLGTGETPLHF. The CDR3 coding sequence is TGCGCCAGCAGCCAAGGTCTCGGGACAGGGGAAACACCCCTCCACTTT.

This chain uses TRBV28 with TRBJ1-2, with 9 bases that match TRBD1. The CDR3 spans 15 residues. CDR1 is MDHEN and CDR2 is SYDVKM in the germline V gene. Trimming removed 5 bases from V and 5 bases from J; junction bases left unmatched: 9. The CDR3 here is CASSPGQGGEYGYTF. The CDR3 DNA is TGTGCCAGCAGTCCGGGACAGGGAGGGGAGTATGGCTACACCTTC.

On this clone: At the DNA level, this CDR3 is encoded by other sequences in the same sample as well. The chain is built from TRBV28 and TRBJ2-1; D is uncertain. Looked up from germline, CDR1 is MDHEN and CDR2 is SYDVKM. The CDR3 is 11 residues long. Deletions cut 4 bases from V and 4 bases from J, with 2 bases between. Written as DNA, the CDR3 is TGTGCCAGCAGTTCGTACAATGAGCAGTTCTTC. Protein: CASSSYNEQFF.

V usage is TRBV28 and J usage is TRBJ2-7; D ambiguous. Trimming cost V 4 bases and J 0 bases, with 10 bases left between them. CDR3 size: 14 residues. Per germline, CDR1 MDHEN and CDR2 SYDVKM. This chain's CDR3 is CASSWATVSYEQYF. DNA of the CDR3: TGTGCCAGCAGTTGGGCCACGGTCTCCTACGAGCAGTACTTC.

This rearrangement joins TRBV28 to TRBJ1-5; D unclear. The CDR3 contains 16 residues. The germline V gene has CDR1 MDHEN and CDR2 SYDVKM. The V gene lost 2 bases and the J gene lost 4 bases, with 15 bases spanning the gap. In nucleotides, the CDR3 is TGTGCCAGCAGTTTAATCGGCTTGGGGAGAAATCAGCCCCAGCATTTT. Protein sequence: CASSLIGLGRNQPQHF.

The chain recombines TRBV3-1 (or the pseudogene TRBV3-2) with TRBJ2-3; 11 bases map to TRBD1. The ends lost 1 base at V and 2 bases at J; junction bases unmatched: 2. The germline V gene encodes CDR1 LGHDT and CDR2 YNNKEL (reference sequence). This CDR3 is 16 amino acids long. The CDR3 bases are TGTGCCAGCAGCCAAGGGACAGGGGGCCTCACAGATACGCAGTATTTT. It codes for CASSQGTGGLTDTQYF.

The chain has TRBV11-2 and TRBJ1-4; TRBD1 might be the D (6 bases). This CDR3 is built from 13 residues. CDR1 is SGHAT and CDR2 is FQNNGV in the germline V gene. The V end was cut by 2 bases, the J end by 8 bases, with 9 bases between. The CDR3 DNA reads TGTGCCAGCAGCTTATGGCAGGGGGAAAAACTGTTTTTT. Protein: CASSLWQGEKLFF.

This chain uses TRBV25-1 with TRBJ1-5; D not resolved. Looked up from germline, CDR1 is MGHDK and CDR2 is SYGVNS. The CDR3 runs 14 residues. The V end was cut by 0 bases, the J end by 1 base, with 4 bases between. The CDR3 nucleotides read TGTGCCAGCAGTGAATACAGGAGCAATCAGCCCCAGCATTTT. Protein product: CASSEYRSNQPQHF. Looking up the rest from reference TRBV25-1 and TRBJ1-5 gives the full variable domain: EADIYQTPRYLVIGTGKKITLECSQTMGHDKMYWYQQDPGMELHLIHYSYGVNSTEKGDLSSESTVSRIRTEHFPLTLESARPSHTSQYLCASSEYRSNQPQHFGDGTRLSIL.

The chain is built from TRBV2 and TRBJ2-7; TRBD2 is a possible D gene (5 bases). The V end was cut by 7 bases, the J end by 4 bases, with 14 bases between. Per the germline V gene, CDR1 is SNHLY and CDR2 is FYNNEI. The CDR3 is 13 residues long. The CDR3 DNA follows: TGTGCCAGCATCCCCCTCCGGAGGTACGAGCAGTACTTC. Protein sequence: CASIPLRRYEQYF.

This clone was seen a few times. The V call is TRBV5-6, the J call TRBJ1-4, with D unresolved. The V gene lost 7 bases and the J gene lost 6 bases, with 16 bases spanning the gap. Germline V lookup: CDR1 SGHDT, CDR2 YYEEEE. This CDR3 comprises 14 residues. The DNA of the CDR3 is TGTGCCAGCGGGGTCTTTGGGCGGGATGAAAAACTGTTTTTT. The encoded protein is CASGVFGRDEKLFF.

The V gene is TRBV7-8, the J gene TRBJ2-2; TRBD2 agrees at 15 bases. The CDR3 length is 16 residues. Germline loops: CDR1 SGHVS, CDR2 FQNEAQ. Germline trimming cut 5 bases from V and 5 bases from J; bases unmatched to any gene: 3. The DNA of the CDR3 is TGTGCCAGCAGCACCGGACTAGCGGGGGGGACCGGGGAGCTGTTTTTT. It is translated as CASSTGLAGGTGELFF.

The chain couples TRBV6-5 to TRBJ2-7, with D possibly TRBD1 on 6 matching bases. Trimming took off 5 bases at V and 4 bases at J, with 12 bases between the two ends. The germline V gene has CDR1 MNHEY and CDR2 SVGAGI. The CDR3 covers 13 residues. The chain's CDR3 is CASSKEQGYEQYF. The CDR3 DNA follows: TGTGCCAGCAGTAAGGAACAGGGTTACGAGCAGTACTTC.

The chain couples TRBV19 to TRBJ2-4, with unresolved D. Germline loops: CDR1 LNHDA, CDR2 SQIVND (reference sequence). The CDR3 spans 17 residues. The germline V and J ends were trimmed by 1 base and 0 bases, with 13 bases remaining between them. The CDR3: CASSIVAQYPAKNIQYF. The DNA for the CDR3 is TGTGCCAGTAGTATAGTGGCCCAATATCCAGCCAAAAACATTCAGTACTTC. Supplemented by reference TRBV19 and TRBJ2-4, the full variable domain reads DGGITQSPKYLFRKEGQNVTLSCEQNLNHDAMYWYRQDPGQGLRLIYYSQIVNDFQKGDIAEGYSVSREKKESFPLTVTSAQKNPTAFYLCASSIVAQYPAKNIQYFGAGTRLSVL.